This T cell receptor (beta chain) was sequenced during a study of control samples from healthy donors and cancer patients. The V end lost 6 bases, the J end lost 2 bases, and 10 bases lay between the germline ends. Germline V gives CDR1 LGHDT, CDR2 YNNKEL (reference sequence). The CDR3 spans 13 residues. The protocol was immunoSEQ multiplex PCR, while the TCRdb copy is restricted to in-frame clones and leaves out a portion. The table shows 150,000 to 200,000 clones, with 91% occurring only once. Sequenced sample: blood. The sequence was collected from a woman aged 30 to 39 in good health. This chain uses TRBV3-1 (or the pseudogene TRBV3-2) with TRBJ2-5; no definite D call. Written as DNA, the CDR3 is TGTGCCAGCAGAGCTAGAAATCAAGAGACCCAGTACTTC. Its translation is CASRARNQETQYF.